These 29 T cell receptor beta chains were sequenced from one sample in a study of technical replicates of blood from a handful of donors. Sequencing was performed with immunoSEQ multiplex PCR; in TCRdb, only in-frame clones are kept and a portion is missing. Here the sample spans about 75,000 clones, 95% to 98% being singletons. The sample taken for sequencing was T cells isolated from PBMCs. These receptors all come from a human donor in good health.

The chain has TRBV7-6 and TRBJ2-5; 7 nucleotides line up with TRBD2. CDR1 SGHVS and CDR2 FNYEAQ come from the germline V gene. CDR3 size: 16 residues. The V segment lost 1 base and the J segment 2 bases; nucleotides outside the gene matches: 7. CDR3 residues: CASSLDFPAGQETQYF. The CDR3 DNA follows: TGTGCCAGCAGCTTAGATTTCCCAGCGGGGCAAGAGACCCAGTACTTC.

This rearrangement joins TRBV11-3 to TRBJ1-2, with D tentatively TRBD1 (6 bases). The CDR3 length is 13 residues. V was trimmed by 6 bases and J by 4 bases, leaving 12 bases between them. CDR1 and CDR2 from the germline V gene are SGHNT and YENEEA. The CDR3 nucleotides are TGTGCCAGCAGTCCACAGGGATCCTATGGCTACACCTTC. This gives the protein CASSPQGSYGYTF.

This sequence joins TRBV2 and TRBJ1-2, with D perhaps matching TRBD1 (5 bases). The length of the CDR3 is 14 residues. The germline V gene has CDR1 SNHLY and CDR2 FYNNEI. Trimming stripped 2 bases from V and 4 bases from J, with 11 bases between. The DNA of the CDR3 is TGTGCCAGCAGTGAAAGCAGCGGGACCTATGGCTACACCTTC. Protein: CASSESSGTYGYTF.

CDR3 residues: CASSSNTDTQYF. The CDR3 DNA sequence: TGTGCCAGCAGCTCAAACACAGATACGCAGTATTTT. This chain connects TRBV11-3 to TRBJ2-3; the D is unclear. The length of the CDR3 is 12 residues. Per germline, CDR1 SGHNT and CDR2 YENEEA. V lost 4 bases and J lost 2, with 4 bases in between.

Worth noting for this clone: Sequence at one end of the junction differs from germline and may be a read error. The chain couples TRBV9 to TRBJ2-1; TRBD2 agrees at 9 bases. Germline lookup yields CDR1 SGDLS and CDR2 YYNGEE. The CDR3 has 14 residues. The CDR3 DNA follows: TGTGCCAGCACCGTAGGGCTAGCGGGAAATGAGCAGTTCTTC. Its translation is CASTVGLAGNEQFF.

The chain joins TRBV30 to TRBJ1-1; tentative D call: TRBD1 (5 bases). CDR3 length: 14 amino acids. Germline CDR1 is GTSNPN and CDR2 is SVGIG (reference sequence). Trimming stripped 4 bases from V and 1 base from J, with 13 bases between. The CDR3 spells CAWKPGGKNTEAFF. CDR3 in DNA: TGTGCCTGGAAACCGGGGGGGAAGAACACTGAAGCTTTCTTT.

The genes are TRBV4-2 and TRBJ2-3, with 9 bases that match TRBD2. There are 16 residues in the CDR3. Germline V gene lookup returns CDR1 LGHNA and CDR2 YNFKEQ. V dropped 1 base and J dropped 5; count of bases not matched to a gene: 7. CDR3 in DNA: TGTGCCAGCAGCCAAGTCGTCCTAGCGGGAAGAGATACGCAGTATTTT. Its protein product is CASSQVVLAGRDTQYF.

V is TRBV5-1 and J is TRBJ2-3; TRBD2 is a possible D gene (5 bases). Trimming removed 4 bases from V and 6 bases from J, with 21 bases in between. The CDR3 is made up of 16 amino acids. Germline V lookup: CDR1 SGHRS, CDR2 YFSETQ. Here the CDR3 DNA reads TGCGCCAGCAGCCTGTCGGGAACTAGGATAGCTGATACGCAGTATTTT. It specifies CASSLSGTRIADTQYF.

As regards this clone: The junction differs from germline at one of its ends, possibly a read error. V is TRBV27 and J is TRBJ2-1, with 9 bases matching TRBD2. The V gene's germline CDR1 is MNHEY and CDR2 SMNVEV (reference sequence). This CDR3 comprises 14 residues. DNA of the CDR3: TGTGCAAGCAGCAGCGGGAGGATATACAATGAGCAGTTCTTC. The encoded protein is CASSSGRIYNEQFF.

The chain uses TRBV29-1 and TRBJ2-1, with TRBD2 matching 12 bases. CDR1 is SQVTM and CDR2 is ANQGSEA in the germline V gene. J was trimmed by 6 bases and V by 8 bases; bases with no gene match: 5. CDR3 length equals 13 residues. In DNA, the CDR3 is TGCAGCCCGGGACTAGCGGGTGGCAATGAGCAGTTCTTC. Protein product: CSPGLAGGNEQFF.

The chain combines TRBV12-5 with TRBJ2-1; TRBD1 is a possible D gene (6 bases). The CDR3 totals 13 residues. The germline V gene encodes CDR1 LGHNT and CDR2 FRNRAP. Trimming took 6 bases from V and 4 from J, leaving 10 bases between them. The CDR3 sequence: CASGLQGYNEQFF. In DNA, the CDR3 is TGTGCTAGTGGCCTCCAGGGGTACAATGAGCAGTTCTTC.

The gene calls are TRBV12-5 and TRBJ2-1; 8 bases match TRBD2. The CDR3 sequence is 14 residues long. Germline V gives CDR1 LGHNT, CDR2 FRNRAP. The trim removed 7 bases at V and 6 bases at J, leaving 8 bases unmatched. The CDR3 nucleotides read TGTGCTAGTGACGAGGCGCGGGAGGTCAATGAGCAGTTCTTC. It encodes CASDEAREVNEQFF.

The CDR3 sequence: CASSQATGGADTEAFF. The CDR3 DNA follows: TGCGCCAGCAGCCAGGCAACAGGGGGCGCGGACACTGAAGCTTTCTTT. This chain joins TRBV4-3 and TRBJ1-1; TRBD1 matches 9 bases. Germline V gives CDR1 LGHNA, CDR2 YSLEER. CDR3 size: 16 residues. The junction had 8 bases not matched to a gene; V was cut back by 3 bases and J by 3 bases.

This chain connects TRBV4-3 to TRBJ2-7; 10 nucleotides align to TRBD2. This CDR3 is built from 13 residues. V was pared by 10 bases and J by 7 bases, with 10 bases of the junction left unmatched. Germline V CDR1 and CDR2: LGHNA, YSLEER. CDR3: CAKELAGLGEQYF. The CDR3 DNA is TGCGCCAAAGAACTAGCGGGACTAGGGGAGCAGTACTTC.

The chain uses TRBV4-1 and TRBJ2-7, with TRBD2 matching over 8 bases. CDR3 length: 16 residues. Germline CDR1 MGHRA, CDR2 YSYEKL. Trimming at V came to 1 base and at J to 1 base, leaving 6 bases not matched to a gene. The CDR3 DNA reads TGCGCCAGCAGCCAAGGGCAGCGGGAGAGATCCTACGAGCAGTACTTC. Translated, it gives CASSQGQRERSYEQYF.

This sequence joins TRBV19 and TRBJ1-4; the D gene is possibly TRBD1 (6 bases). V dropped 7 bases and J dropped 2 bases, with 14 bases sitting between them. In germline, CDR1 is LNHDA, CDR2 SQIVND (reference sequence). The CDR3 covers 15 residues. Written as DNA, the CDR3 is TGTGCCAGTATATCGGCAGGGGTGACTAATGAAAAACTGTTTTTT. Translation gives CASISAGVTNEKLFF.

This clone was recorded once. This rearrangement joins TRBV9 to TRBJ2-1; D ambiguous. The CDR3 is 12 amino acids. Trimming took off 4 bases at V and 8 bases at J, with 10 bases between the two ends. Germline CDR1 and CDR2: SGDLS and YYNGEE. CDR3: CASSHRRDEQFF. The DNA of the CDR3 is TGTGCCAGCAGCCATCGCCGGGATGAGCAGTTCTTC.

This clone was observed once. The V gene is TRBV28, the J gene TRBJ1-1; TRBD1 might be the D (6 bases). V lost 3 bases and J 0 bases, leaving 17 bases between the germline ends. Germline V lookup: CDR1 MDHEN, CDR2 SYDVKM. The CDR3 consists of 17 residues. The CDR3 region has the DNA TGTGCCAGCAGTTTTATCTCTGGGACAATCCTGAACACTGAAGCTTTCTTT. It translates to CASSFISGTILNTEAFF.

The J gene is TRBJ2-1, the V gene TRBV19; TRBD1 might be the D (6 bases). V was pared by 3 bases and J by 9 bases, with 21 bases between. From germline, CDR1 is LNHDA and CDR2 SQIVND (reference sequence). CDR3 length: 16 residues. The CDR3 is CASSITGFFQKIEQFF. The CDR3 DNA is TGTGCCAGTAGTATTACAGGGTTCTTCCAAAAAATTGAGCAGTTCTTC.

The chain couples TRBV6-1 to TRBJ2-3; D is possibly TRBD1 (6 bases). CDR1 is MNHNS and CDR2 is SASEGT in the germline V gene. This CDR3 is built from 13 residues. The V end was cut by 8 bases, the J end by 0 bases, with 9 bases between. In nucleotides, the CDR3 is TGTGCCAGCGAGGGGGAGAGCACAGATACGCAGTATTTT. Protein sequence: CASEGESTDTQYF.

The CDR3 DNA reads as TGTGCCAGCAGCAAAGGCGGGACGTTCTACGAGCAGTACTTC. This encodes CASSKGGTFYEQYF. V and J are TRBV11-2 and TRBJ2-7; D perhaps matches TRBD2 (6 bases). Per the germline V gene, CDR1 is SGHAT and CDR2 is FQNNGV. V lost 5 bases to trimming and J lost 3 bases, with 14 bases between them. There are 14 residues in the CDR3.

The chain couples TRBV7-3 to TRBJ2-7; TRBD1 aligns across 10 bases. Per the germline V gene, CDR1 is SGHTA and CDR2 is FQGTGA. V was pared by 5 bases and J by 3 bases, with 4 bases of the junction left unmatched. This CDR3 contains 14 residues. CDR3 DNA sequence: TGTGCCAGCAGCCCGCGGACAGGGGGCTACGAGCAGTACTTC. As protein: CASSPRTGGYEQYF.

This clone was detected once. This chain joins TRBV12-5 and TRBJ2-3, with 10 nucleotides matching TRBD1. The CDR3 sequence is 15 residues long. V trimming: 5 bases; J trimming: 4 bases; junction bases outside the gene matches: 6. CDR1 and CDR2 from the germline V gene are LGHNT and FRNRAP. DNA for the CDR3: TGTGCTAGTGGTCCGGGGACAGGGGTATCAGATACGCAGTATTTT. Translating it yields CASGPGTGVSDTQYF.

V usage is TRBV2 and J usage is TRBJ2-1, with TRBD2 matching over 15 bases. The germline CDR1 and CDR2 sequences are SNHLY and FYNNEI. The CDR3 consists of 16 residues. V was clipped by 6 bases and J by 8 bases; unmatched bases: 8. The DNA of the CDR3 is TGTGCCAGCAGATCGGGACTAGCGGGAGGTGGAGATGAGCAGTTCTTC. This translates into CASRSGLAGGGDEQFF.

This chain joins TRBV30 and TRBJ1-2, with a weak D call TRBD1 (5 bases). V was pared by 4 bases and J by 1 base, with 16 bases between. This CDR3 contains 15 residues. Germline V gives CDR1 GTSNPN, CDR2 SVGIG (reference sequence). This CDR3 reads CAWNQGETNNYGYTF. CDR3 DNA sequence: TGTGCCTGGAACCAAGGGGAAACTAATAACTATGGCTACACCTTC.

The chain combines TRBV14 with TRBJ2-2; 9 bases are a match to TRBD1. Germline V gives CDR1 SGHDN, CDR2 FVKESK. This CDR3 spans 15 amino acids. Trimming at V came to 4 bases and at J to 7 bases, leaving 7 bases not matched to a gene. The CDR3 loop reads CASSLTQGAVGELFF. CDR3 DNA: TGTGCCAGCAGCCTTACACAGGGGGCGGTCGGGGAGCTGTTTTTT.

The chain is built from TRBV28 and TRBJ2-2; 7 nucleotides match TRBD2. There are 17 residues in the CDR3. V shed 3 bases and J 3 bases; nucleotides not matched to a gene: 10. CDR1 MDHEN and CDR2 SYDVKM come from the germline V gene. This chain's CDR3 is CASSFPGLGEYTGELFF. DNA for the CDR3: TGTGCCAGCAGTTTTCCAGGACTAGGGGAATACACCGGGGAGCTGTTTTTT.

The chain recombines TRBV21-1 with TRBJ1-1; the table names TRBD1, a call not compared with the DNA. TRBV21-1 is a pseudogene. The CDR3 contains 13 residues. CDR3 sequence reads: CARTTRYTTEAFF. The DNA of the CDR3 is TGTGCCAGAACGACAAGGTACACCACTGAAGCTTTCTTT.

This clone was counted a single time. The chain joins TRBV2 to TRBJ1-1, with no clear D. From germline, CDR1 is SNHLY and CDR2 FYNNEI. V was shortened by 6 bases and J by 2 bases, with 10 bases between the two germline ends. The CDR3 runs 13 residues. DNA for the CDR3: TGTGCCAGCAGGGCCAGACTAAACACTGAAGCTTTCTTT. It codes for CASRARLNTEAFF.